These 4 T cell receptor beta chains share one sample of origin, sequenced in a study of OX40 agonist ivuxolimab in advanced cancers. The table came from immunoSEQ multiplex PCR; TCRdb's copy has only in-frame clones and leaves some out. This sample has roughly 86,000 clones; about nine tenths occur once, and the top ten carry nearly 7.5%. The starting material was CD4+ or CD8+ T cells sorted from blood, obtained in a trial of the OX40 agonist ivuxolimab. These receptors were collected from an adult with an advanced solid tumor such as melanoma, head and neck, liver or kidney cancer.

This clone was seen only once. The chain employs TRBV25-1 and TRBJ1-4; 8 positions agree with TRBD1. J gave up 5 bases and V 4 bases, and 6 bases lay outside the gene matches. Per the germline V gene, CDR1 is MGHDK and CDR2 is SYGVNS. The CDR3 has 15 amino acids. The CDR3 sequence: CASSGGQGRNEKLFF. The CDR3 DNA sequence: TGTGCCAGCAGTGGAGGACAGGGCCGGAATGAAAAACTGTTTTTT.

V gene TRBV4-2 combines with J gene TRBJ1-2; D unresolved. This CDR3 region has 17 residues. CDR1 and CDR2 (germline): LGHNA, YNFKEQ. V dropped 1 base and J dropped 6 bases, with 21 bases sitting between them. The DNA of the CDR3 is TGTGCCAGCAGCCAAGCGAGCGAGGCCGGCGCCAAGGATGGCTACACCTTC. Amino acid sequence: CASSQASEAGAKDGYTF.

The J gene is TRBJ2-7, the V gene TRBV25-1; TRBD2 matches at 10 bases. Germline CDR1 MGHDK, CDR2 SYGVNS. J gave up 1 base and V 4 bases, and 7 bases lay outside the gene matches. The CDR3 is made up of 16 amino acids. The CDR3 is CASSGYSGRSSYEQYF. The CDR3, as DNA: TGTGCCAGCAGTGGATATAGCGGGAGGTCGTCCTACGAGCAGTACTTC.

The rearrangement uses TRBV5-3 and TRBJ1-1; TRBD1 is a possible D gene (5 bases). TRBV5-3 counts as an open reading frame of uncertain function. The CDR3 covers 13 residues. The V end was cut by 8 bases, the J end by 2 bases, with 13 bases between. CDR3 nucleotides: TGTGCCAGCAACGTAGGGGTTAACACTGAAGCTTTCTTT. Protein: CASNVGVNTEAFF.